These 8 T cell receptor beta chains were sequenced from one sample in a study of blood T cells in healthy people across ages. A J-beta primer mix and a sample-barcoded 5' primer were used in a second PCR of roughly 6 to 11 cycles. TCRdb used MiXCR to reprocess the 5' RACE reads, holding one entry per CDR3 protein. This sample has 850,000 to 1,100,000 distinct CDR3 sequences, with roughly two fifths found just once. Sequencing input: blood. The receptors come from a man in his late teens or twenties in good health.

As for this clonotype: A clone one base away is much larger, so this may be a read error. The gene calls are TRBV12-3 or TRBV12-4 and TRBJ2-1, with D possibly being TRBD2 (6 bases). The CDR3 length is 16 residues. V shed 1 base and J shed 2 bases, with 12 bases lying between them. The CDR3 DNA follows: TGTGCCAGCAGTTTAGGGCAAGCGGGCCCCTACAATGAGCAGTTCTTC. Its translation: CASSLGQAGPYNEQFF.

The CDR3 spells CASSRAENIQYF. CDR3 DNA: TGTGCCAGCAGCAGGGCTGAAAACATTCAGTACTTC. The rearrangement joins TRBV7-2 to TRBJ2-4, with D unresolved. The CDR3 totals 12 residues. V lost 5 bases and J lost 5, with 7 bases in between. Germline values: CDR1 SGHTA, CDR2 FQGNSA.

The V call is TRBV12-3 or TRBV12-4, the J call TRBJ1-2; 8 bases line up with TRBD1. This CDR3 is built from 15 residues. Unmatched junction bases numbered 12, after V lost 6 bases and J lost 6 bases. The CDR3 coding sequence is TGTGCCAGCAGCTACGGGACAGGTCTAGGTGATGGCTACACCTTC. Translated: CASSYGTGLGDGYTF.

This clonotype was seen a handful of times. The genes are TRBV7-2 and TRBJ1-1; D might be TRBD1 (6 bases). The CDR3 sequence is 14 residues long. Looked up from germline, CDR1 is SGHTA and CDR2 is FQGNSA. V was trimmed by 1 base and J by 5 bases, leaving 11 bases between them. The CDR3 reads CASSLEGVRTEAFF. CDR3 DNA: TGTGCCAGCAGCTTAGAGGGGGTGAGGACTGAAGCTTTCTTT.

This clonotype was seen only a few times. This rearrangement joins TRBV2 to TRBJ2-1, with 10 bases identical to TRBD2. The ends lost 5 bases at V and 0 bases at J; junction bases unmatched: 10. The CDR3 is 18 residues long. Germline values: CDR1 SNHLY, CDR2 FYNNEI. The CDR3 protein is CASSSSGGAALSYNEQFF. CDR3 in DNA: TGTGCCAGCAGTTCCAGCGGGGGGGCCGCCCTCTCCTACAATGAGCAGTTCTTC.

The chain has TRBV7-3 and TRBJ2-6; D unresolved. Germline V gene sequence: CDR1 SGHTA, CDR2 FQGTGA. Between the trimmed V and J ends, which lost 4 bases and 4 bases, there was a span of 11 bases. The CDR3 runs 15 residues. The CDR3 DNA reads TGTGCCAGCAGCTCTGCCGGCCTAGGGGCCAACGTCCTGACTTTC. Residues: CASSSAGLGANVLTF.

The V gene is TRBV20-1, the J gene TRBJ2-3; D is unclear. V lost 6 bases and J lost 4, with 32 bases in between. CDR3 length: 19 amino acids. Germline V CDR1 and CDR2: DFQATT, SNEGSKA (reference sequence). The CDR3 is CSAFKLTLPDLRVPDTQYF. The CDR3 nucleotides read TGCAGTGCCTTCAAATTGACCTTGCCGGACCTTCGGGTCCCAGATACGCAGTATTTT.

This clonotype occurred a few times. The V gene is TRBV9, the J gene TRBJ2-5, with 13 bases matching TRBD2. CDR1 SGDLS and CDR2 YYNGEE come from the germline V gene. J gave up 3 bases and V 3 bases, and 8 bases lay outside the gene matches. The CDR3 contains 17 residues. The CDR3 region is CASSAGETSGRKETQYF. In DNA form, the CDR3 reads TGTGCCAGCAGCGCAGGAGAGACTAGCGGGAGGAAAGAGACCCAGTACTTC.